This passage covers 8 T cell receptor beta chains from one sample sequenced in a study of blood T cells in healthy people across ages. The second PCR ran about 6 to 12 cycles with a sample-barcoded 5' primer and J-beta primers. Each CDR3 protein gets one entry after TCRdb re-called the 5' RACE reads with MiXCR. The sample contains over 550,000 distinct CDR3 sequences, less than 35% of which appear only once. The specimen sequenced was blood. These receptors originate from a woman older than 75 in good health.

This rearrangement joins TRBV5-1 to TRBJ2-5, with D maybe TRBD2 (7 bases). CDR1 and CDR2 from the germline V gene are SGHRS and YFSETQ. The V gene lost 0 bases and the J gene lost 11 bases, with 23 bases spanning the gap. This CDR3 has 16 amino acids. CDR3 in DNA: TGCGCCAGCAGCTTGGTCCGGGGGGCGCAATCCTATGAGCAGTACTTC. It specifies CASSLVRGAQSYEQYF.

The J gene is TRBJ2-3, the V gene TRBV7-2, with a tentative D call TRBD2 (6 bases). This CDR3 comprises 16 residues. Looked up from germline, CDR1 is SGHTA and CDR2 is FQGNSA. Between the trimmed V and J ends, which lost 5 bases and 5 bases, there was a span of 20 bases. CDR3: CASSPKAPGGRDTQYF. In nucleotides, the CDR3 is TGTGCCAGCAGCCCCAAGGCCCCAGGAGGGAGAGATACGCAGTATTTT.

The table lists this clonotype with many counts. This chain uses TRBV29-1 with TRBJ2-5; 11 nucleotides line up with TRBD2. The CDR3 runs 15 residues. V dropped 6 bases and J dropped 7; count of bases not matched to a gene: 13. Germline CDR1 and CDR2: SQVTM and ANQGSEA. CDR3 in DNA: TGCAGCGTGGGAGATAGCGGGGGGGCCATCCGGACCCAGTACTTC. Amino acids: CSVGDSGGAIRTQYF.

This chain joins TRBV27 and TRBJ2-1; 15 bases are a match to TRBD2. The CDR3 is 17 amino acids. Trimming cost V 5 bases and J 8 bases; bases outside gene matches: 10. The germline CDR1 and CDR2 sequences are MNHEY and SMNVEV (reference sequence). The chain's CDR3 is CASSRTSGGALGYEQFF. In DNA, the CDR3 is TGTGCCAGCAGTAGGACTAGCGGGGGGGCACTCGGTTATGAGCAGTTCTTC.

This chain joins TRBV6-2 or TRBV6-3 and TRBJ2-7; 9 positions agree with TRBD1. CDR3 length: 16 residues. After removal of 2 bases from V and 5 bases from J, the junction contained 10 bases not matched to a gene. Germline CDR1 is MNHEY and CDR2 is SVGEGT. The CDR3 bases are TGTGCCAGCAGTTACGCTTGGGGGACAGGGAATGACGAGCAGTACTTC. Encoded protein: CASSYAWGTGNDEQYF.

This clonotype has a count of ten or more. The CDR3 nucleotides are TGCAGTGCTAGAGATAGCAGGGCCATGAACACTGAAGCTTTCTTT. Protein sequence: CSARDSRAMNTEAFF. This chain uses TRBV20-1 with TRBJ1-1; weak D call: TRBD1 (5 bases). The CDR3 runs 15 residues. In germline, CDR1 is DFQATT, CDR2 SNEGSKA (reference sequence). V shed 0 bases and J shed 0 bases, with 11 bases lying between them.

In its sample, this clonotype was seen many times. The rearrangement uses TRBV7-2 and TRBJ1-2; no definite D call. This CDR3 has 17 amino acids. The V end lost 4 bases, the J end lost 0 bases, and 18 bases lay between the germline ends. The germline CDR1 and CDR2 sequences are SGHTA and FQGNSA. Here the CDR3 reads CASSYEATYTSNYGYTF. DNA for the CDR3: TGTGCCAGCAGCTATGAGGCAACCTACACTTCTAACTATGGCTACACCTTC.

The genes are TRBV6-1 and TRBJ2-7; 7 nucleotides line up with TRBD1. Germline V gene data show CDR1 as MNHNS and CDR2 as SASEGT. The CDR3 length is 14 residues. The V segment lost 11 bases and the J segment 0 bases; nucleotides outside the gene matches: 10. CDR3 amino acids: CACNRGPSSYEQYF. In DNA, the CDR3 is TGTGCCTGCAACAGGGGACCGAGCTCCTACGAGCAGTACTTC.